Presented here are 19 T cell receptor beta chains from one specimen sequenced in a study of cytomegalovirus exposure and HLA in healthy donors. Generated by immunoSEQ multiplex PCR, the TCRdb table keeps only in-frame clones and is missing some. The sample carries about 280,000 clones, roughly 90% recorded once. The sequencing input was PBMCs. These receptors all stem from a woman between 18 and 29 years old in good health and CMV-seronegative.

The sample holds a few counts of this clone. This chain connects TRBV5-1 to TRBJ1-2, with 9 bases that match TRBD1. With 2 bases clipped from V and 2 bases from J, the junction kept 1 base outside the gene matches. The germline V gene encodes CDR1 SGHRS and CDR2 YFSETQ. The CDR3 is 14 amino acids. This CDR3 reads CASSLTGGNYGYTF. In nucleotides, the CDR3 is TGCGCCAGCAGCTTAACAGGGGGCAACTATGGCTACACCTTC.

V is TRBV21-1 and J is TRBJ2-3; the D segment call TRBD2 is taken from the table without a DNA check. TRBV21-1 is annotated as a pseudogene. This CDR3 has 19 amino acids. This CDR3 reads CASSKCRAKPRASTDTQYF. CDR3 nucleotide sequence: TGTGCCAGCAGCAAATGTAGAGCAAAACCTCGTGCTAGCACAGATACGCAGTATTTT.

Notes on this clone: Other DNA sequences in the sample encode the same CDR3. Here the CDR3 DNA reads TGCAGCGTTGAGGCCAGCGGTAGCACAGATACGCAGTATTTT. Protein sequence: CSVEASGSTDTQYF. The chain recombines TRBV29-1 with TRBJ2-3; possible D gene TRBD2, 5 bases. Trimming stripped 3 bases from V and 0 bases from J, with 10 bases between. The CDR3 is 14 residues long. Germline V gene data show CDR1 as SQVTM and CDR2 as ANQGSEA.

The chain uses TRBV19 and TRBJ1-5, with no clear D. Germline-derived CDR1 and CDR2 are LNHDA and SQIVND (reference sequence). Trimming took off 6 bases at V and 0 bases at J, with 12 bases between the two ends. CDR3 length: 15 residues. CDR3 residues: CASRNRVYSNQPQHF. Here the CDR3 DNA reads TGTGCCAGTAGGAACCGGGTCTATAGCAATCAGCCCCAGCATTTT.

The chain couples TRBV7-2 to TRBJ1-5, with unresolved D. The V end lost 1 base, the J end lost 7 bases, and 8 bases lay between the germline ends. The CDR3 contains 13 residues. Germline assignment: CDR1 SGHTA and CDR2 FQGNSA. Written as DNA, the CDR3 is TGTGCCAGCAGCTTAGGCGGTTTCCAGCCCCAGCATTTT. Translation gives CASSLGGFQPQHF.

V and J are TRBV5-3 and TRBJ1-2, with 7 bases matching TRBD1. TRBV5-3 is recorded as an ORF, its role being uncertain. CDR3 length: 16 residues. Trimming cost V 3 bases and J 4 bases; bases outside gene matches: 12. The CDR3 loop reads CARSSKTGASCYGYTF. CDR3 nucleotide sequence: TGTGCCAGAAGCTCGAAAACAGGGGCCTCCTGCTATGGCTACACCTTC.

A single count supports this clone. The chain carries TRBV7-8 and TRBJ1-1; D is unclear. Trimming left V 7 bases short and J 2 bases short, with 8 bases between. Looked up from germline, CDR1 is SGHVS and CDR2 is FQNEAQ. The CDR3 is 12 amino acids. For the CDR3, the DNA is TGTGCCAGCAAACACAGAAACACTGAAGCTTTCTTT. Translation: CASKHRNTEAFF.

The chain couples TRBV4-3 to TRBJ2-7; 9 bases fit TRBD1. V dropped 4 bases and J dropped 3; count of bases not matched to a gene: 7. The CDR3 length is 15 residues. The germline gives CDR1 LGHNA, CDR2 YSLEER. The CDR3 sequence: CASSLRTGEFYEQYF. CDR3 coding DNA: TGCGCCAGCAGCCTCCGGACAGGGGAATTCTACGAGCAGTACTTC.

The chain employs TRBV6-1 and TRBJ2-1, with 9 bases aligning to TRBD2. J was trimmed by 0 bases and V by 5 bases; bases with no gene match: 2. CDR3 length equals 15 residues. Germline-derived CDR1 and CDR2 are MNHNS and SASEGT. CDR3 nucleotides: TGTGCCAGCAGTTTTAGCGGGAGCTCCTACAATGAGCAGTTCTTC. It is translated as CASSFSGSSYNEQFF.

This sequence joins TRBV28 and TRBJ1-3; the match to TRBD1 covers 7 bases. The CDR3 is made up of 15 amino acids. Germline CDR1 and CDR2: MDHEN and SYDVKM. V lost 3 bases to trimming and J lost 0 bases; unmatched junction nucleotides: 2. This CDR3 is CASSLSGGSGNTIYF. As DNA, the CDR3 is TGTGCCAGCAGTTTGTCAGGGGGCTCTGGAAACACCATATATTTT.

The chain carries TRBV28 and TRBJ1-1; D ambiguous. V lost 3 bases to trimming and J lost 1 base, with 9 bases between them. The CDR3 contains 14 residues. Germline lookup yields CDR1 MDHEN and CDR2 SYDVKM. The CDR3 bases are TGTGCCAGCAGTTTTTTCCGAGGGAACACTGAAGCTTTCTTT. This gives the protein CASSFFRGNTEAFF.

The rearrangement uses TRBV6-6 and TRBJ2-7; D not certain. Germline V lookup: CDR1 MNHNY, CDR2 SVGAGI (reference sequence). Trimming took off 2 bases at V and 6 bases at J, with 8 bases between the two ends. CDR3 size: 12 residues. CDR3: CASSYAPGEQYF. The CDR3 DNA reads TGTGCCAGCAGTTACGCGCCGGGCGAGCAGTACTTC.

This chain links TRBV20-1 with TRBJ2-1; 7 nucleotides match TRBD2. The CDR3 contains 11 residues. Trimming removed 5 bases from V and 10 bases from J; junction bases left unmatched: 5. Germline CDR1 is DFQATT and CDR2 is SNEGSKA (reference sequence). The CDR3 coding sequence is TGCAGTGCTGGAGGGCGGGAGGAGCAGTTCTTC. This sequence encodes CSAGGREEQFF.

V usage is TRBV28 and J usage is TRBJ1-3, with 7 bases aligning to TRBD1. Germline CDR1 is MDHEN and CDR2 is SYDVKM. Germline trimming cut 3 bases from V and 3 bases from J; bases unmatched to any gene: 2. The CDR3 has 14 amino acids. The CDR3, as DNA: TGTGCCAGCAGTTTTGGACAGGTTGGAAACACCATATATTTT. It is translated as CASSFGQVGNTIYF.

CDR3 sequence: CAWGTSGSADTQYF. Written as DNA, the CDR3 is TGTGCCTGGGGGACTAGCGGGAGTGCAGATACGCAGTATTTT. V is TRBV30 and J is TRBJ2-3; 14 nucleotides line up with TRBD2. The CDR3 extends over 14 amino acids. After removal of 5 bases from V and 4 bases from J, the junction contained 2 bases not matched to a gene. The V gene's germline CDR1 is GTSNPN and CDR2 SVGIG (reference sequence).

The rearrangement links TRBV4-1 to TRBJ1-2, with 7 bases that match TRBD1. Germline V lookup: CDR1 MGHRA, CDR2 YSYEKL. After removal of 0 bases from V and 8 bases from J, the junction contained 15 bases not matched to a gene. The CDR3 consists of 17 residues. The CDR3 loop is CASSQDLVAGGRRGYTF. CDR3 nucleotides: TGCGCCAGCAGCCAAGATCTGGTGGCAGGGGGTCGGAGGGGCTACACCTTC.

The chain couples TRBV5-1 to TRBJ2-1; D ambiguous. In germline, CDR1 is SGHRS, CDR2 YFSETQ. This CDR3 is 13 amino acids long. V dropped 3 bases and J dropped 7 bases, with 11 bases sitting between them. The CDR3 DNA sequence: TGCGCCAGCAGCTCCGTCCCCCCGAATGAGCAGTTCTTC. Residues: CASSSVPPNEQFF.

The chain employs TRBV28 and TRBJ2-3, with a possible D match to TRBD2 (6 bases). V dropped 2 bases and J dropped 6 bases, with 15 bases sitting between them. This CDR3 is 15 amino acids long. Germline CDR1 and CDR2: MDHEN and SYDVKM. Here the CDR3 DNA reads TGTGCCAGCAGTTTAAGCCTAGCGCGAATGGATACGCAGTATTTT. Translation gives CASSLSLARMDTQYF.

The chain is built from TRBV18 and TRBJ2-7; D unresolved. The germline gives CDR1 KGHSH, CDR2 LQKENI. The length of the CDR3 is 14 residues. V shed 3 bases and J shed 2 bases, with 11 bases lying between them. The CDR3 sequence: CASSPGKEPYEQYF. For the CDR3, the DNA is TGTGCCAGCTCACCGGGTAAGGAGCCCTACGAGCAGTACTTC. Based on the CDR3 plus reference TRBV18 and TRBJ2-7, the full variable domain is NAGVMQNPRHLVRRRGQEARLRCSPMKGHSHVYWYRQLPEEGLKFMVYLQKENIIDESGMPKERFSAEFPKEGPSILRIQQVVRGDSAAYFCASSPGKEPYEQYFGPGTRLTVT.